Listed below are T cell receptor beta chains from one sample, sequenced in a study of read filtering for tumor transcriptome and immune sequencing. TCRdb re-derived calls from the reads in MiXCR, one entry per CDR3 protein. The sample has 93,000 or so distinct CDR3 sequences; about a fifth are singletons. Material: a population of CD138-negative cells sorted from bone marrow. The receptors derive from a donor at least 40 years old with multiple myeloma. CDR3s include the opening cysteine and the closing phenylalanine or tryptophan. D genes are given only for firm matches. A clone size is listed for some rows: how often the clone was seen (once, few, many), or a class if it is expanded.

V gene: TRBV5-6; J gene: TRBJ1-1; clone size: many; D gene: NA; CDR3 DNA: TGTGCCAGCAGCCGACAGGCGGTGAGGGCTTTCTTT; CDR3 protein: CASSRQAVRAFF
V gene: TRBV28; J gene: TRBJ1-5; clone size: NA; D gene: NA; CDR3 DNA: TGTGCCAGCACCCGGGCTCCGGCCCATCAGCCCCAGCATTTT; CDR3 protein: CASTRAPAHQPQHF
V gene: TRBV5-1; J gene: TRBJ2-3; clone size: many; D gene: TRBD1; CDR3 DNA: TGCGCCAGCAGCCCCGGGACAGGAGCTTGGGATACGCAGTATTTT; CDR3 protein: CASSPGTGAWDTQYF
V gene: TRBV7-6; J gene: TRBJ1-2; clone size: many; D gene: NA; CDR3 DNA: TGTGCCAGCAGCTTAGGAGTGGGCTATGGCTACACCTTC; CDR3 protein: CASSLGVGYGYTF
V gene: TRBV9; J gene: TRBJ2-3; clone size: many; D gene: NA; CDR3 DNA: TGTGCCAGCAGCGTCGACTCCTATCCCACAGATACGCAGTATTTT; CDR3 protein: CASSVDSYPTDTQYF
V gene: TRBV7-6; J gene: TRBJ2-1; clone size: many; D gene: TRBD2; CDR3 DNA: TGTGCCAGCAGCTTGACGGGGGGACTCCACAATGAGCAGTTCTTC; CDR3 protein: CASSLTGGLHNEQFF
V gene: TRBV11-2; J gene: TRBJ2-1; clone size: few; D gene: NA; CDR3 DNA: TGTGCCAGCAGCTCGCCCGGCACCCCCTCCTCCTACAATGAGCAGTTCTTC; CDR3 protein: CASSSPGTPSSYNEQFF
V gene: TRBV20-1; J gene: TRBJ2-5; clone size: many; D gene: NA; CDR3 DNA: TGCAGTGCCACCACCGGGTTCGGAGAGACCCAGTACTTC; CDR3 protein: CSATTGFGETQYF
V gene: TRBV29-1; J gene: TRBJ1-5; clone size: NA; D gene: NA; CDR3 DNA: TGCAGCGTCTATCTCGGGTCGGGGCCCCAGCATTTT; CDR3 protein: CSVYLGSGPQHF
V gene: TRBV9; J gene: TRBJ2-1; clone size: many; D gene: TRBD2; CDR3 DNA: TGTGCCAGCAGCGCCCTAGCGGACACCTACAATGAGCAGTTCTTC; CDR3 protein: CASSALADTYNEQFF
V gene: TRBV6-6; J gene: TRBJ1-2; clone size: NA; D gene: TRBD1; CDR3 DNA: TGTGCCAGCAGGCGGACCGGGACAGGGGGAGACGGCTACACCTTC; CDR3 protein: CASRRTGTGGDGYTF
V gene: TRBV7-2; J gene: TRBJ2-1; clone size: many; D gene: TRBD2; CDR3 DNA: TGTGCCAGCAGCTTAGCGGGGTCTAGCGGGGGGGCCAATGAGCAGTTCTTC; CDR3 protein: CASSLAGSSGGANEQFF
V gene: TRBV29-1; J gene: TRBJ1-2; clone size: NA; D gene: NA; CDR3 DNA: TGCAGCGTTGAGCCAGGGAGCTATGGCTACGCCTTC; CDR3 protein: CSVEPGSYGYAF
V gene: TRBV3-1; J gene: TRBJ1-4; clone size: few; D gene: NA; CDR3 DNA: TGTGCCAGCAGCCAAGCAGGAAACGAAAAACTGTTTTTT; CDR3 protein: CASSQAGNEKLFF
V gene: TRBV11-2; J gene: TRBJ2-3; clone size: NA; D gene: TRBD2; CDR3 DNA: TGTGCCAGCAGCTTGTTGCGGGGGTCCCCAGATACGCAGTATTTT; CDR3 protein: CASSLLRGSPDTQYF
V gene: TRBV7-8; J gene: TRBJ2-1; clone size: few; D gene: NA; CDR3 DNA: TGTGCCAGCAGCTTAGGGGCTATGGGCAATGAGCAGTTCTTC; CDR3 protein: CASSLGAMGNEQFF
V gene: TRBV5-4; J gene: TRBJ2-1; clone size: many; D gene: TRBD1; CDR3 DNA: TGTGCCAGCAGCCGGGACAGGGGCCCCCAGAATGAGCAGTTCTTC; CDR3 protein: CASSRDRGPQNEQFF
V gene: TRBV12-3/TRBV12-4; J gene: TRBJ2-2; clone size: many; D gene: NA; CDR3 DNA: TGTGCCAGCAGTTACGGGCCCGGGGCCGGGGAGCTGTTTTTT; CDR3 protein: CASSYGPGAGELFF
V gene: TRBV9; J gene: TRBJ2-3; clone size: medium-sized; D gene: NA; CDR3 DNA: TGTGCCAGCAGCGTAGGTTTAGACAGCACAGATACGCAGTATTTT; CDR3 protein: CASSVGLDSTDTQYF
V gene: TRBV28; J gene: TRBJ2-7; clone size: few; D gene: TRBD1; CDR3 DNA: TGTGCCAGCAGTTTAACAGGGGACCCCTACGAGCAGTACTTC; CDR3 protein: CASSLTGDPYEQYF
V gene: TRBV5-1; J gene: TRBJ1-1; clone size: NA; D gene: NA; CDR3 DNA: TGCGCCAGCAGCCTGGGACCGGTGAACACTGAAGCTTTCTTT; CDR3 protein: CASSLGPVNTEAFF
V gene: TRBV18; J gene: TRBJ1-5; clone size: many; D gene: NA; CDR3 DNA: TGTGCCAGCTCACGCCCCGGGGCGGGCAATCAGCCCCAGCATTTT; CDR3 protein: CASSRPGAGNQPQHF
V gene: TRBV6-1; J gene: TRBJ2-3; clone size: many; D gene: NA; CDR3 DNA: TGTGCCAGCAGTGAAGGGGTCACAGATACGCAGTATTTT; CDR3 protein: CASSEGVTDTQYF
V gene: TRBV28; J gene: TRBJ2-7; clone size: many; D gene: TRBD2; CDR3 DNA: TGTGCCAGCAGTGGCGTCAGCGGGGACCCTTTCACCTACGAGCAGTACTTC; CDR3 protein: CASSGVSGDPFTYEQYF
V gene: TRBV12-3/TRBV12-4; J gene: TRBJ2-1; clone size: NA; D gene: TRBD1; CDR3 DNA: TGTGCCAGCAGTACCGGGACAGGGGTTCAGAATGAGCAGTTCTTC; CDR3 protein: CASSTGTGVQNEQFF
V gene: TRBV28; J gene: TRBJ2-7; clone size: many; D gene: NA; CDR3 DNA: TGTGCCAGCAGTCTTCTACGGCCCTCCTACGAGCAGTACTTC; CDR3 protein: CASSLLRPSYEQYF
V gene: TRBV18; J gene: TRBJ2-1; clone size: many; D gene: NA; CDR3 DNA: TGTGCCAGCTCACAGGTAAATGAGCAGTTCTTC; CDR3 protein: CASSQVNEQFF
V gene: TRBV11-3; J gene: TRBJ2-1; clone size: many; D gene: TRBD1; CDR3 DNA: TGTGCCAGCAGCTGGGACAGGAGCTACAATGAGCAGTTCTTC; CDR3 protein: CASSWDRSYNEQFF
V gene: TRBV10-3; J gene: TRBJ2-5; clone size: NA; D gene: TRBD2; CDR3 DNA: TGTGCCATCAGTGAGTCGGATAAGGCTAGCGGGGACCAAGAGACCCAGTACTTC; CDR3 protein: CAISESDKASGDQETQYF
V gene: TRBV2; J gene: TRBJ2-7; clone size: many; D gene: NA; CDR3 DNA: TGTGCCAGCAGTAACACGGCGGGCGAGCAGTACTTC; CDR3 protein: CASSNTAGEQYF
V gene: TRBV7-8; J gene: TRBJ2-1; clone size: many; D gene: NA; CDR3 DNA: TGTGCCAGCAGCTCGGGACTTTACAATGAGCAGTTCTTC; CDR3 protein: CASSSGLYNEQFF
V gene: TRBV4-1; J gene: TRBJ2-1; clone size: many; D gene: NA; CDR3 DNA: TGCGCCAGCAGCCAGCTTGGAAACTCCTACAATGAGCAGTTCTTC; CDR3 protein: CASSQLGNSYNEQFF
V gene: TRBV10-3; J gene: TRBJ2-2; clone size: many; D gene: TRBD2; CDR3 DNA: TGTGCCATCAGCCTAGCGGGGGTCACCGGGGAGCTGTTTTTT; CDR3 protein: CAISLAGVTGELFF
V gene: TRBV10-3; J gene: TRBJ2-3; clone size: many; D gene: TRBD2; CDR3 DNA: TGTGCCATCAGTGACGGGGGGGAAAGCACAGATACGCAGTATTTT; CDR3 protein: CAISDGGESTDTQYF
V gene: TRBV14; J gene: TRBJ2-2; clone size: many; D gene: TRBD2; CDR3 DNA: TGTGCCAGCAGCCGACTAGCGGGGGGGCCCGACACCGGGGAGCTGTTTTTT; CDR3 protein: CASSRLAGGPDTGELFF
V gene: TRBV12-3/TRBV12-4; J gene: TRBJ2-5; clone size: few; D gene: TRBD2; CDR3 DNA: TGTGCCAGCAGTCCGGGGACTAGCGGGGACCAAGAGACCCAGTACTTC; CDR3 protein: CASSPGTSGDQETQYF
V gene: TRBV24-1; J gene: TRBJ2-2; clone size: NA; D gene: TRBD1; CDR3 DNA: TGTGCCACCAGGGGACAGGGGATCACCGGGGAGCTGTTTTTT; CDR3 protein: CATRGQGITGELFF
V gene: TRBV7-2; J gene: TRBJ1-4; clone size: many; D gene: NA; CDR3 DNA: TGTGCCAGCAGATCTGCGCGGGGTAGCGGAAAACTGTTTTTT; CDR3 protein: CASRSARGSGKLFF
V gene: TRBV30; J gene: TRBJ1-1; clone size: many; D gene: TRBD1; CDR3 DNA: TGTGCCTGGAGCACCGGGACAGACGATTCGGGAGCTTTCTTT; CDR3 protein: CAWSTGTDDSGAFF
V gene: TRBV19; J gene: TRBJ2-1; clone size: NA; D gene: TRBD2; CDR3 DNA: TGTGCCAGTAGTACCCAGGGACTAGCGGACAATGAGCAGTTCTTC; CDR3 protein: CASSTQGLADNEQFF
V gene: TRBV7-8; J gene: TRBJ1-1; clone size: many; D gene: NA; CDR3 DNA: TGTGCCAGCAGCTTAACAGGGAAAACTGAAGCTTTCTTT; CDR3 protein: CASSLTGKTEAFF
V gene: TRBV28; J gene: TRBJ2-1; clone size: many; D gene: NA; CDR3 DNA: TGTGCCAGCAGTCGAACGGAGAATGAGCAGTTCTTC; CDR3 protein: CASSRTENEQFF
V gene: TRBV6-9; J gene: TRBJ1-6; clone size: many; D gene: NA; CDR3 DNA: TGTGCCAGCAGCCGCCCCTCGGACAGCTCACATTCACCCCTCCACTTT; CDR3 protein: CASSRPSDSSHSPLHF
V gene: TRBV14; J gene: TRBJ1-2; clone size: few; D gene: TRBD1; CDR3 DNA: TGTGCCAGCAGCCCGATGGGATCAACAGGGGTCGGCTACACCTTC; CDR3 protein: CASSPMGSTGVGYTF
V gene: TRBV28; J gene: TRBJ1-5; clone size: many; D gene: NA; CDR3 DNA: TGTGCCAGCAGTTTATCCGCTTCGGAGCAGCCCCAGCATTTT; CDR3 protein: CASSLSASEQPQHF
V gene: TRBV6-5; J gene: TRBJ2-1; clone size: few; D gene: NA; CDR3 DNA: TGTGCCAGCCGTCAAACGAATGAGCAGTTCTTC; CDR3 protein: CASRQTNEQFF
V gene: TRBV28; J gene: TRBJ1-2; clone size: many; D gene: NA; CDR3 DNA: TGTGCCAGCAATGAGGGGCTTGGCTACACCTTC; CDR3 protein: CASNEGLGYTF
V gene: TRBV29-1; J gene: TRBJ1-2; clone size: NA; D gene: NA; CDR3 DNA: TGCAGCGTCGACAGGCATGGCTACACCTTC; CDR3 protein: CSVDRHGYTF
V gene: TRBV2; J gene: TRBJ2-3; clone size: NA; D gene: TRBD2; CDR3 DNA: TGTGCCAGCAGTGGGACTAGCGGGGGGGCCGGGACAGATACGCAGTATTTT; CDR3 protein: CASSGTSGGAGTDTQYF
V gene: TRBV7-6; J gene: TRBJ2-2; clone size: few; D gene: NA; CDR3 DNA: TGTGCCAGCACCTCGGGGTGGGCGAACACCGGGGAGCTGTTTTTT; CDR3 protein: CASTSGWANTGELFF
V gene: TRBV11-2; J gene: TRBJ2-7; clone size: NA; D gene: NA; CDR3 DNA: TGTGCCAGCGGCTCTTCCATCATCAGCGAGCAGTACTTC; CDR3 protein: CASGSSIISEQYF
V gene: TRBV10-1; J gene: TRBJ2-3; clone size: NA; D gene: NA; CDR3 DNA: TGCGCCAGGTGTGTATCCGCAGATACGCAGTATTTT; CDR3 protein: CARCVSADTQYF